Below, 29 T cell receptor beta chains from the same sample are listed, as sequenced in a study of OX40 agonist ivuxolimab in advanced cancers. Clones were read by immunoSEQ multiplex PCR, and TCRdb kept only the in-frame ones, dropping some. The data hold 50,000 to 65,000 clones, with 70% to 90% observed a single time. The sample was CD4+ or CD8+ T cells sorted from blood, taken in a trial of the OX40 agonist ivuxolimab. The receptor set was obtained from an adult with an advanced solid tumor such as melanoma, head and neck, liver or kidney cancer.

This sequence joins TRBV7-2 and TRBJ2-2; 8 bases are shared with TRBD1. The ends lost 3 bases at V and 5 bases at J; junction bases unmatched: 11. This CDR3 comprises 17 residues. Germline V lookup: CDR1 SGHTA, CDR2 FQGNSA. CDR3 sequence reads: CASSFIRTGIATGELFF. In nucleotides, the CDR3 is TGTGCCAGCAGCTTCATACGGACAGGGATAGCAACCGGGGAGCTGTTTTTT.

There are a few counts of this clone. The V and J genes are TRBV28 and TRBJ1-2; D uncertain. Germline CDR1 and CDR2: MDHEN and SYDVKM. Trimming stripped 2 bases from V and 3 bases from J, with 10 bases between. There are 14 residues in the CDR3. This CDR3 is CASSLVGSDYGYTF. The CDR3 nucleotides read TGTGCCAGCAGTTTAGTGGGGTCAGACTATGGCTACACCTTC.

In its sample, this clone was seen a few times. The rearrangement joins TRBV28 to TRBJ1-1; D gene uncertain. Trimming pared 6 bases from V and 0 bases from J, leaving 2 bases between. CDR1 is MDHEN and CDR2 is SYDVKM in the germline V gene. The CDR3 length is 11 residues. CDR3 protein: CASRMNTEAFF. The CDR3, as DNA: TGTGCCAGCAGGATGAACACTGAAGCTTTCTTT. Filled out from reference TRBV28 and TRBJ1-1, the complete variable domain reads DVKVTQSSRYLVKRTGEKVFLECVQDMDHENMFWYRQDPGLGLRLIYFSYDVKMKEKGDIPEGYSVSREKKERFSLILESASTNQTSMYLCASRMNTEAFFGQGTRLTVV.

The rearrangement uses TRBV5-4 and TRBJ1-5; no definite D call. CDR3 length: 15 amino acids. V dropped 0 bases and J dropped 6 bases, with 13 bases sitting between them. The germline gives CDR1 SGHNT, CDR2 YYREEE (reference sequence). CDR3 region: CASSLGGTIPQPQHF. The CDR3 coding sequence is TGTGCCAGCAGCTTGGGGGGAACGATTCCTCAGCCCCAGCATTTT.

The CDR3 sequence is CASSLGGGRPYNEQFF. The CDR3 DNA follows: TGTGCCAGCAGCTTAGGTGGGGGCAGGCCTTACAATGAGCAGTTCTTC. The chain carries TRBV11-3 and TRBJ2-1, with D perhaps TRBD1 (6 bases). The CDR3 sequence is 16 residues long. V was trimmed by 1 base and J by 4 bases, leaving 14 bases between them. The germline CDR1 and CDR2 sequences are SGHNT and YENEEA.

The gene calls are TRBV5-4 and TRBJ1-1; D unresolved. Trimming removed 0 bases from V and 4 bases from J, with 13 bases in between. Germline CDR1 SGHNT, CDR2 YYREEE (reference sequence). This CDR3 contains 15 residues. This CDR3 is CASSLARGLGTEAFF. Here the CDR3 DNA reads TGTGCCAGCAGCTTGGCCCGGGGTTTGGGCACTGAAGCTTTCTTT.

The chain couples TRBV7-9 to TRBJ2-5; TRBD2 matches at 9 bases. The CDR3 loop spans 15 amino acids. Trimming removed 1 base from V and 4 bases from J; junction bases left unmatched: 4. Germline V gene sequence: CDR1 SEHNR, CDR2 FQNEAQ (reference sequence). CDR3 nucleotide sequence: TGTGCCAGCAGCTTAGGCGGGGGGGCTGGAGAGACCCAGTACTTC. As protein: CASSLGGGAGETQYF.

The rearrangement links TRBV10-3 to TRBJ1-2; a weak D match, TRBD1 (5 bases). Germline values: CDR1 ENHRY, CDR2 SYGVKD. Between the trimmed V and J ends, which lost 7 bases and 5 bases, there was a span of 17 bases. The CDR3 runs to 14 residues. Written as DNA, the CDR3 is TGTGCCATCAACAGCCCCGGGACCCAGTATGGCTACACCTTC. The encoded protein is CAINSPGTQYGYTF.

This sequence joins TRBV28 and TRBJ1-3; D is uncertain. The CDR3 covers 13 residues. Germline V gene data show CDR1 as MDHEN and CDR2 as SYDVKM. V lost 3 bases to trimming and J lost 8 bases, with 11 bases between them. The CDR3 coding sequence is TGTGCCAGCAGTTTTCTTCTGCCGGACACCATATATTTT. Its protein product is CASSFLLPDTIYF.

The genes are TRBV7-2 and TRBJ2-7; TRBD2 matches at 10 bases. This CDR3 has 14 amino acids. With V trimmed by 7 bases and J by 5 bases, 8 bases remained unmatched. The germline V gene has CDR1 SGHTA and CDR2 FQGNSA. The CDR3, as DNA: TGTGCCAGCAACATAGCGGGAGGTGGACACGAGCAGTACTTC. Its protein product is CASNIAGGGHEQYF.

A few counts support this clone. This chain joins TRBV28 and TRBJ1-1; D not resolved. V dropped 6 bases and J dropped 2 bases, with 7 bases sitting between them. Germline V gene sequence: CDR1 MDHEN, CDR2 SYDVKM. The CDR3 spans 12 residues. Written as DNA, the CDR3 is TGTGCCAGCAGCACTCTCAACACTGAAGCTTTCTTT. This sequence encodes CASSTLNTEAFF.

This rearrangement joins TRBV4-3 to TRBJ1-1, with D tentatively TRBD1 (6 bases). Trimming left V 1 base short and J 5 bases short, with 14 bases between. The germline CDR1 and CDR2 sequences are LGHNA and YSLEER. CDR3 length: 15 residues. CDR3 protein: CASSQVGHQGTEAFF. CDR3 DNA sequence: TGCGCCAGCAGCCAAGTTGGACACCAGGGGACTGAAGCTTTCTTT.

This clone was picked up a small number of times. The rearrangement uses TRBV11-2 and TRBJ2-2, with 11 bases identical to TRBD1. CDR1 SGHAT and CDR2 FQNNGV come from the germline V gene. The CDR3 has 16 amino acids. V gave up 6 bases and J gave up 10 bases; unmatched junction bases: 13. In nucleotides, the CDR3 is TGTGCCAGCAGGTCAGTCGGACAGGGGGCGCCCCCGGAGCTGTTTTTT. Protein sequence: CASRSVGQGAPPELFF. Complete variable domain (other parts from reference TRBV11-2 and TRBJ2-2): EAGVAQSPRYKIIEKRQSVAFWCNPISGHATLYWYQQILGQGPKLLIQFQNNGVVDDSQLPKDRFSAERLKGVDSTLKIQPAKLEDSAVYLCASRSVGQGAPPELFFGEGSRLTVL.

The rearrangement uses TRBV29-1 and TRBJ1-5, with 12 bases matching TRBD1. The V segment lost 6 bases and the J segment 6 bases; nucleotides outside the gene matches: 6. Per the germline V gene, CDR1 is SQVTM and CDR2 is ANQGSEA. The CDR3 has 14 amino acids. CDR3 DNA: TGCAGCGTGACCGGGACAGGGGGCGGTCAGCCCCAGCATTTT. As protein: CSVTGTGGGQPQHF.

The J gene is TRBJ2-7, the V gene TRBV5-4; no definite D call. Germline V CDR1 and CDR2: SGHNT, YYREEE (reference sequence). The CDR3 spans 13 residues. The ends were cut back, 0 bases at V and 6 bases at J, with 10 bases in the middle. CDR3 region: CASSLGQESEQYF. The DNA for the CDR3 is TGTGCCAGCAGCTTGGGGCAGGAGTCCGAGCAGTACTTC.

The rearrangement links TRBV6-5 to TRBJ2-3; no reliable D call. The length of the CDR3 is 14 residues. Trimming took 6 bases from V and 4 from J, leaving 14 bases between them. CDR1 MNHEY and CDR2 SVGAGI come from the germline V gene. CDR3 loop: CASRRTSLADTQYF. Written as DNA, the CDR3 is TGTGCCAGCAGAAGGACCTCCCTAGCAGATACGCAGTATTTT.

This chain uses TRBV5-8 with TRBJ2-7; D may be TRBD2 (5 bases). Trimming took off 4 bases at V and 0 bases at J, with 14 bases between the two ends. CDR1 and CDR2 (germline): SGHTS, YDEGEE. The CDR3 loop spans 15 amino acids. CDR3 protein: CASSRHPGSSYEQYF. The DNA for the CDR3 is TGTGCCAGCAGCCGACACCCTGGGAGCTCCTACGAGCAGTACTTC.

This clone was observed once. This chain joins TRBV28 and TRBJ2-7, with no clear D. Per germline, CDR1 MDHEN and CDR2 SYDVKM. Between the trimmed V and J ends, which lost 6 bases and 4 bases, there was a span of 16 bases. This CDR3 has 14 amino acids. CDR3 in DNA: TGTGCCAGCAGCCGCGCGACCCCCCCGTACGAGCAGTACTTC. Its protein product is CASSRATPPYEQYF.

This clone was found once. The J gene is TRBJ2-1, the V gene TRBV5-6, with a weak D call TRBD2 (5 bases). This CDR3 has 13 amino acids. Germline CDR1 is SGHDT and CDR2 is YYEEEE. The germline V and J ends were trimmed by 0 bases and 5 bases, with 6 bases remaining between them. For the CDR3, the DNA is TGTGCCAGCAGCTTGGCCGGGGACAATGAGCAGTTCTTC. It specifies CASSLAGDNEQFF.

Turning to this clone: The sample contains more than one DNA sequence encoding this CDR3. The chain uses TRBV2 and TRBJ2-5; D unclear. The CDR3 is 12 amino acids. Germline CDR1 reads SNHLY; CDR2 reads FYNNEI. V shed 2 bases and J shed 5 bases, with 6 bases lying between them. In DNA, the CDR3 is TGTGCCAGCAGTGAAAGTCGGGAGACCCAGTACTTC. Encoded protein: CASSESRETQYF.

This chain uses TRBV30 with TRBJ1-2; D is perhaps TRBD1 (6 bases). The V end lost 4 bases, the J end lost 6 bases, and 15 bases lay between the germline ends. CDR3 length: 13 residues. Germline V gene data show CDR1 as GTSNPN and CDR2 as SVGIG (reference sequence). In DNA, the CDR3 is TGTGCCTGGACTAAGACAGGTTCGGATGGCTACACCTTC. It encodes CAWTKTGSDGYTF.

The rearrangement joins TRBV4-3 to TRBJ1-6; 8 bases line up with TRBD1. This CDR3 contains 15 residues. Trimming removed 0 bases from V and 9 bases from J; junction bases left unmatched: 4. CDR1 and CDR2 (germline): LGHNA, YSLEER. The CDR3 DNA reads as TGCGCCAGCAGCCAAGATCAGGGGGCGGTTTCACCCCTCCACTTT. Its protein is CASSQDQGAVSPLHF.

The rearrangement uses TRBV18 and TRBJ2-7; TRBD1 aligns across 9 bases. The CDR3 sequence is 15 residues long. CDR1 and CDR2 from the germline V gene are KGHSH and LQKENI. V shed 5 bases, J shed 4 bases, and the junction held 9 bases outside the gene matches. CDR3 bases: TGTGCCAGCTCATCCACAGTAGGACAGGGGTACGAGCAGTACTTC. Protein product: CASSSTVGQGYEQYF.

This rearrangement joins TRBV5-5 to TRBJ2-1, with D uncertain. Germline V gene sequence: CDR1 SGHKS, CDR2 YYEKEE (reference sequence). This CDR3 contains 13 residues. Trimming took 1 base from V and 8 from J, leaving 10 bases between them. The DNA for the CDR3 is TGTGCCAGCAGCTTGATCCCGAAGGATGAGCAGTTCTTC. Amino acid sequence: CASSLIPKDEQFF.

The V call is TRBV6-6, the J call TRBJ1-5, with TRBD1 matching over 9 bases. The CDR3 is made up of 13 amino acids. With 5 bases clipped from V and 7 bases from J, the junction kept 3 bases outside the gene matches. CDR1 is MNHNY, CDR2 SVGAGI, per germline (reference sequence). CDR3 DNA sequence: TGTGCCAGCAGTACAGGGGGCGAACAGCCCCAGCATTTT. Translated, it gives CASSTGGEQPQHF.

This chain joins TRBV5-1 and TRBJ2-2, with D maybe TRBD2 (6 bases). CDR1 and CDR2 from the germline V gene are SGHRS and YFSETQ. The CDR3 length is 15 residues. Trimming shortened V by 1 base and J by 2 bases, and 9 bases separated the two germline ends. The CDR3 DNA sequence: TGCGCCAGCAGCTTGCTGCGGGATAACACCGGGGAGCTGTTTTTT. Translating gives CASSLLRDNTGELFF.

The chain combines TRBV27 with TRBJ1-2, with no clear D. This CDR3 has 16 amino acids. Per the germline V gene, CDR1 is MNHEY and CDR2 is SMNVEV (reference sequence). Between the trimmed V and J ends, which lost 5 bases and 6 bases, there was a span of 22 bases. CDR3 residues: CASSALSRGRSNGYTF. The DNA of the CDR3 is TGTGCCAGCAGTGCCTTATCCCGAGGAAGATCGAATGGCTACACCTTC.

The rearrangement uses TRBV19 and TRBJ2-6; 12 nucleotides agree with TRBD2. V was pared by 4 bases and J by 1 base, with 5 bases of the junction left unmatched. Germline V gene lookup returns CDR1 LNHDA and CDR2 SQIVND (reference sequence). The CDR3 runs to 18 residues. This chain's CDR3 is CASSKASGGASGANVLTF. CDR3 nucleotide sequence: TGTGCCAGTAGTAAGGCTAGCGGGGGGGCGTCTGGGGCCAACGTCCTGACTTTC.

This clone has a single count. The J gene is TRBJ1-2, the V gene TRBV6-5; possible D gene TRBD1, 5 bases. From germline, CDR1 is MNHEY and CDR2 SVGAGI. The germline V and J ends were trimmed by 6 bases and 6 bases, with 8 bases remaining between them. The CDR3 sequence is 11 residues long. CDR3 in amino acids: CASRRDDGYTF. The CDR3 DNA is TGTGCCAGCAGGCGGGACGATGGCTACACCTTC.